This T cell receptor beta chain comes out of a study of control samples from healthy donors and cancer patients. Profiling relied on immunoSEQ multiplex PCR, and the TCRdb table lists in-frame clones only, not all of them. The sample records 120,000 to 150,000 clones, 75% to 95% being singletons. Trimming removed 2 bases from V and 4 bases from J, with 6 bases in between. The CDR3 length is 12 residues. Germline V gives CDR1 SGHRS, CDR2 YFSETQ. This clone was detected once. Sequencing was carried out using blood. The receptor was derived from a young man in good health. This chain joins TRBV5-1 and TRBJ1-1; no clear D gene. The CDR3 sequence: CASSFLGTEAFF. Here the CDR3 DNA reads TGCGCCAGCAGCTTTTTGGGCACTGAAGCTTTCTTT.